The next 30 T cell receptor beta chains were all read from a single sample in a study of T cells expressing NK-cell markers. No DNA is given; TCRdb re-called the 5' RACE reads and lists each CDR3 protein once. This table holds 300,000 to 450,000 distinct CDR3 sequences. Source material: blood T cells: a sorted CD56 or NKG2C T cell subset, CD4+ or CD8+ T cells, or bulk PBMC T cells (not recorded which). The receptors here all came from a man aged 18 to 69 in good health.

J is TRBJ1-2 and V is TRBV6-5. The V gene's germline CDR1 is MNHEY and CDR2 SVGAGI. The CDR3 sequence is 15 residues long. The CDR3 sequence is CASSYRPDVNYGYTF.

This chain uses TRBV28 with TRBJ1-5; there is no DNA to check the TCRdb D call of TRBD1. The CDR3 length is 16 residues. CDR1 and CDR2 (germline): MDHEN, SYDVKM. The CDR3 reads CASSAGGQGASQPQHF.

The gene calls are TRBV12-3 or TRBV12-4 and TRBJ2-3; TCRdb selects TRBD2, and the lack of DNA leaves this call unchecked. This CDR3 has 14 residues. This CDR3 reads CASRRVGGTDTQYF.

V is TRBV27 and J is TRBJ1-6; TCRdb indicates TRBD1, and absent DNA this call remains unverified. Germline V gene sequence: CDR1 MNHEY, CDR2 SMNVEV (reference sequence). The CDR3 totals 15 residues. The chain's CDR3 is CASSFDGARNSPLHF.

CDR3 sequence: CASSFTGTGTPLHF. The genes are TRBV11-2 and TRBJ1-6; TCRdb proposes TRBD1, but this gene call is untestable without DNA. Germline CDR1 SGHAT, CDR2 FQNNGV. This CDR3 has 14 residues.

The chain employs TRBV24-1 and TRBJ2-3; the D call from TCRdb, TRBD1, cannot be confirmed without DNA. Germline CDR1 reads KGHDR; CDR2 reads SFDVKD. The CDR3 is made up of 16 amino acids. CDR3: CATSDPDVGGTDTQYF.

The J gene is TRBJ2-1, the V gene TRBV7-8. Germline V lookup: CDR1 SGHVS, CDR2 FQNEAQ. The CDR3 has 14 residues. CDR3 region: CASSFSRPDNEQFF. The full variable domain, in which reference TRBV7-8 and TRBJ2-1 provide the parts outside the CDR3, is GAGVSQSPRYKVAKRGQDVALRCDPISGHVSLFWYQQALGQGPEFLTYFQNEAQLDKSGLPSDRFFAERPEGSVSTLKIQRTQQEDSAVYLCASSFSRPDNEQFFGPGTRLTVL.

CDR3 region: CASSRLGGVTYEQYF. The rearrangement links TRBV12-3 or TRBV12-4 to TRBJ2-7. CDR3 length: 15 residues.

The gene calls are TRBV20-1 and TRBJ1-2; as DNA is missing, the TRBD1 call by TCRdb cannot be tested. Germline-derived CDR1 and CDR2 are DFQATT and SNEGSKA (reference sequence). This CDR3 is 13 amino acids long. The CDR3 loop reads CSAKQGYSYGYTF.

This chain connects TRBV5-5 to TRBJ2-7; TCRdb indicates TRBD1, and absent DNA this call remains unverified. Germline lookup yields CDR1 SGHKS and CDR2 YYEKEE (reference sequence). CDR3 length: 14 residues. CDR3 in amino acids: CASSFQGELNEQYF. The variable domain in full, completed from reference TRBV5-5 and TRBJ2-7, reads DAGVTQSPTHLIKTRGQQVTLRCSPISGHKSVSWYQQVLGQGPQFIFQYYEKEERGRGNFPDRFSARQFPNYSSELNVNALLLGDSALYLCASSFQGELNEQYFGPGTRLTVT.

The chain couples TRBV21-1 to TRBJ1-5; the TCRdb D gene call, TRBD1, has no DNA to confirm it. TRBV21-1 is an annotated pseudogene. The CDR3 totals 18 residues. The CDR3 region is CASTTDREVLLSNQPQHF.

The rearrangement links TRBV7-9 to TRBJ1-4. The germline V gene has CDR1 SEHNR and CDR2 FQNEAQ (reference sequence). The CDR3 contains 13 residues. CDR3 region: CASKRATNEKLFF.

V and J are TRBV4-2 and TRBJ1-2. The CDR3 runs to 16 residues. Germline V gene sequence: CDR1 LGHNA, CDR2 YNFKEQ. The CDR3 here is CASSQDLTVANYGYTF.

V and J are TRBV5-8 and TRBJ2-5; TCRdb designates TRBD2, a call that cannot be tested without DNA. Germline V CDR1 and CDR2: SGHTS, YDEGEE. CDR3 size: 15 residues. CDR3 amino acids: CASSLLGEREETQYF.

The chain uses TRBV2 and TRBJ1-4. CDR1 and CDR2 (germline): SNHLY, FYNNEI. CDR3 length: 12 amino acids. CDR3 amino acids: CASKRTNEKLFF.

V is TRBV29-1 and J is TRBJ2-3; TCRdb's D gene call, TRBD1, goes unchecked for lack of DNA. Germline lookup yields CDR1 SQVTM and CDR2 ANQGSEA. This CDR3 region has 16 residues. CDR3 residues: CSVRGGTATSTDTQYF.

The chain is built from TRBV24-1 and TRBJ1-1. CDR1 and CDR2 from the germline V gene are KGHDR and SFDVKD. The CDR3 runs 14 residues. The CDR3 here is CATSDTVPNTEAFF.

This chain connects TRBV11-1 to TRBJ2-5. The CDR3 consists of 16 residues. CDR1 and CDR2 (germline): SGHAT, FQDESV (reference sequence). The CDR3 region is CASSPADGYLGETQYF. Looking up the rest from reference TRBV11-1 and TRBJ2-5 gives the full variable domain: EAEVAQSPRYKITEKSQAVAFWCDPISGHATLYWYRQILGQGPELLVQFQDESVVDDSQLPKDRFSAERLKGVDSTLKIQPAELGDSAMYLCASSPADGYLGETQYFGPGTRLLVL.

This chain joins TRBV6-1 and TRBJ2-5; TCRdb indicates TRBD2, and absent DNA this call remains unverified. The CDR3 is made up of 14 amino acids. Germline CDR1 and CDR2: MNHNS and SASEGT. CDR3 sequence reads: CASSLRTILETQYF.

The CDR3 region is CASSQVTNRGPYNEQFF. The chain links TRBV4-1 to TRBJ2-1; TCRdb lists TRBD1, though no DNA is available to test this call. Germline loops: CDR1 MGHRA, CDR2 YSYEKL. This CDR3 region has 17 residues.

J is TRBJ2-2 and V is TRBV20-1; there is no DNA to check the TCRdb D call of TRBD1. CDR1 DFQATT and CDR2 SNEGSKA come from the germline V gene (reference sequence). This CDR3 is built from 15 residues. The chain's CDR3 is CSARDRQGNTGELFF.

The V and J genes are TRBV7-2 and TRBJ1-5. Germline CDR1 SGHTA, CDR2 FQGNSA. The CDR3 is 17 residues long. The CDR3 sequence: CASSRDPFADSNQPQHF. Full variable domain (missing parts from reference TRBV7-2 and TRBJ1-5): GAGVSQSPSNKVTEKGKDVELRCDPISGHTALYWYRQSLGQGLEFLIYFQGNSAPDKSGLPSDRFSAERTGGSVSTLTIQRTQQEDSAVYLCASSRDPFADSNQPQHFGDGTRLSIL.

The rearrangement uses TRBV5-1 and TRBJ2-4; the TCRdb call, TRBD2, lacks DNA for checking. This CDR3 has 14 amino acids. Germline V gene lookup returns CDR1 SGHRS and CDR2 YFSETQ. The CDR3 loop is CASSLWQGGNIQYF.

The rearrangement links TRBV6-1 to TRBJ2-3; TCRdb designates TRBD1, a call that cannot be tested without DNA. This CDR3 has 16 residues. CDR1 and CDR2 from the germline V gene are MNHNS and SASEGT. CDR3 loop: CASSAPSTATTDTQYF.

The chain combines TRBV20-1 with TRBJ2-5; lacking DNA, the TRBD1 call made by TCRdb goes unchecked. The CDR3 is 15 amino acids. Germline V CDR1 and CDR2: DFQATT, SNEGSKA (reference sequence). CDR3 amino acids: CSAFIFGGQRETQYF.

The chain is built from TRBV20-1 and TRBJ2-1. The CDR3 is 15 residues long. CDR1 DFQATT and CDR2 SNEGSKA come from the germline V gene (reference sequence). The CDR3 loop is CSARDYTASGNEQFF.

CDR3: CASSPDPQGPYNEQFF. The chain is built from TRBV5-1 and TRBJ2-1; with no DNA, the TCRdb D assignment of TRBD1 cannot be verified. Per the germline V gene, CDR1 is SGHRS and CDR2 is YFSETQ. The length of the CDR3 is 16 residues.

This chain joins TRBV28 and TRBJ2-7; the TCRdb D gene call, TRBD2, has no DNA to confirm it. The CDR3 is 14 amino acids. Germline CDR1 and CDR2: MDHEN and SYDVKM. The CDR3 loop reads CASSPSDFTYEQYF.

The J gene is TRBJ2-2, the V gene TRBV19; TCRdb calls TRBD2, which cannot be checked without DNA. The CDR3 sequence is 16 residues long. Germline CDR1 LNHDA, CDR2 SQIVND (reference sequence). This chain's CDR3 is CASRRAGTSGSGELFF.

Measured by frequency, this clonotype is medium-sized. V gene TRBV6-5 combines with J gene TRBJ2-5; the D call of TRBD2 rests on TCRdb alone, since no DNA is present to check it. Germline values: CDR1 MNHEY, CDR2 SVGAGI. The CDR3 spans 15 residues. CDR3 residues: CASSYSPSGEETQYF.